This paragraph reports one T cell receptor beta chain. No antigen is known for it. Per-nucleotide qualities are absent, and no much larger clonotype sits a single base away. Genomic DNA was isolated from the sorted cells so that the TCRbeta CDR3 region could be sequenced. TCRbeta CDR3 regions were sequenced using the immunoSEQ Assay. TCRdb stores this immuneACCESS table with in-frame sequences only. Part of the clones is absent; in the studies checked, under half of the shortfall reflects unresolved V genes, and no reason is known for the rest. Present in this sample are tens of thousands of clones, about nine tenths of which were seen just once. More than 20% of the sample belongs to the ten largest clones. The sample belongs to a study of OX40 agonist ivuxolimab in advanced cancers. Background on the whole study: The costimulatory receptor OX40 (CD134) was targeted by ivuxolimab, a fully human IgG2 agonistic monoclonal antibody. Among the approximately 54 dose-escalation patients, around 20 had hepatocellular carcinoma, around 15 melanoma, 9 renal cell carcinoma and 9 head and neck cancer. Intravenous ivuxolimab was administered to patients every 2 weeks at six dose levels: 0.01, 0.1, 0.3, 1.5, 3 and 10 mg/kg. In the dose-escalation cohort, 70% to 90% of patients were male, and the mean age was 60 years with a range of roughly 20 to 79. Three dose-escalation patients achieved partial responses, one with hepatocellular carcinoma and two with cutaneous melanoma. Peripheral TCRbeta sequencing aimed to test whether ivuxolimab altered TCR sequence diversity and caused clonal T-cell expansion. Patients were allowed to have had prior anti-PD-1, anti-PD-L1 or anti-CTLA-4 therapy, and 40% of the dose-escalation patients had been treated with checkpoint inhibitors. The paper reports the monotherapy dose-escalation portion (N of about 47 patients) of the phase I ivuxolimab trial. The investigation overall reported the following: At doses from 0.1 to 3.0 mg/kg, clonal expansion was seen in both CD4+ and CD8+ blood T cells between baseline and week 6. After ivuxolimab, CD8+ T cells had more expanded clones than CD4+ T cells on average. In the 0.1-3.0 mg/kg groups, partial responders were among the patients with the lowest normalized peripheral clonal expansion, particularly in CD8+ T cells. Low levels of normalized T-cell clonal expansion were also seen in some patients who did not respond. The antigen specificity of the clonally expanded peripheral T cells was not determined.

Patients with autoimmune disease history or receiving systemic immunosuppression were excluded from the trial. In every dose cohort, peripheral blood was drawn for TCR sequencing at baseline, cycle 4 day 1, and cycle 7 day 1. The samples were taken from a phase I, first-in-human, multicenter, open-label dose-escalation trial of ivuxolimab. Adults with locally advanced or metastatic head and neck squamous cell, hepatocellular, melanoma or renal cell carcinoma were enrolled in the trial. Before TCR sequencing, CD4+ T cells and CD8+ T cells were sorted from peripheral blood as separate populations. Source: CD4+ or CD8+ T cells sorted from blood, taken in a trial of the OX40 agonist ivuxolimab. The sequence was collected from an adult with an advanced solid tumor such as melanoma, head and neck, liver or kidney cancer.

Here the CDR3 is given as CASSYMRDGTGELFF. The nucleotide sequence reads TGTGCCAGCAGTTACATGAGGGATGGCACCGGGGAGCTGTTTTTT. The chain is assembled from TRBV6-6 and TRBJ2-2; a tentative D match to TRBD2 spans 5 bases. The cysteine opens and the phenylalanine closes a CDR3 of 15 amino acids. Kept here is only the CDR3 DNA, which spans 45 bases and is read in frame from base 1. The germline V gene (reference sequence) sets CDR1 to MNHNY and CDR2 to SVGAGI. Relative to germline, V is 2 bases shorter and J is 4 bases shorter, with 11 bases between their ends.